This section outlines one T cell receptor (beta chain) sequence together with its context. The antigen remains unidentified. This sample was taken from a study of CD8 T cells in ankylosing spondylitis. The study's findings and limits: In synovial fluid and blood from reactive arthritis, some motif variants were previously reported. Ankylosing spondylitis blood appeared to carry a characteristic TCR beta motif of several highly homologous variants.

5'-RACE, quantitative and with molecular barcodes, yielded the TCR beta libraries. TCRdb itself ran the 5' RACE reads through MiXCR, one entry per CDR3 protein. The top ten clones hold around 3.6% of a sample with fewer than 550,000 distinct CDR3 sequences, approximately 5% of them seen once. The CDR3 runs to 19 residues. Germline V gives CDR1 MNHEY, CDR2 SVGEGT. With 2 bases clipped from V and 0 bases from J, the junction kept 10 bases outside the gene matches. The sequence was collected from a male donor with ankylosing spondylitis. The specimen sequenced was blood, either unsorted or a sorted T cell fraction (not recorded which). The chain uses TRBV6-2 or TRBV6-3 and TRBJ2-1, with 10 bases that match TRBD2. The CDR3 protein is CASSYTTAGGQSSYNEQFF. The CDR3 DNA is TGTGCCAGCAGTTACACGACAGCGGGAGGGCAAAGCTCCTACAATGAGCAGTTCTTC.